This passage covers 14 T cell receptor beta chains from one sample sequenced in a study of tumor and adjacent non-tumor tissue in lung cancer. TCRbeta libraries were built with three rounds of nested PCR, modified from ARM-PCR. A single record per CDR3 protein comes from TCRdb applying MiXCR to the multiplex PCR reads. The data contain roughly 120,000 distinct CDR3 sequences, approximately 82% of them singletons. No cell sorting was done before RNA was extracted from the tissue. What was sequenced was lung tumor tissue. Receptor source: a woman aged 60-75 years with non-small cell lung cancer.

Of note for this clonotype: A read error may produce the germline difference seen at one junction end. V usage is TRBV13 and J usage is TRBJ2-3, with D possibly called TRBD1 or TRBD2 (5 bases each). Germline V gene lookup returns CDR1 PRHDT and CDR2 FYEKMQ (reference sequence). This CDR3 has 13 amino acids. CDR3 nucleotide sequence: TGTACCAGCACTCTGGGACGCACAGATACGCAGTATTTT. Protein: CTSTLGRTDTQYF.

Concerning this clonotype: One end of the junction varies from germline; a read error may be responsible. This chain links TRBV4-2 with TRBJ2-1; 11 bases are a match to TRBD2. Germline V gene lookup returns CDR1 LGHNA and CDR2 YNFKEQ. The CDR3 has 16 residues. This chain's CDR3 is CVSSQAGLAGNNEQFF. CDR3 nucleotides: TGTGTCAGCAGCCAAGCAGGACTAGCGGGTAACAATGAGCAGTTCTTC.

V gene TRBV11-2 combines with J gene TRBJ2-7; D gene uncertain. The CDR3 runs to 11 residues. Per the germline V gene, CDR1 is SGHAT and CDR2 is FQNNGV. The CDR3 sequence: CGTSQSIEQYF. DNA for the CDR3: TGTGGCACCAGTCAAAGTATCGAGCAGTACTTC. Supplemented by reference TRBV11-2 and TRBJ2-7, the full variable domain reads EAGVAQSPRYKIIEKRQSVAFWCNPISGHATLYWYQQILGQGPKLLIQFQNNGVVDDSQLPKDRFSAERLKGVDSTLKIQPAKLEDSAVYLCGTSQSIEQYFGPGTRLTVT.

Details on this clonotype: An end of the junction does not agree with germline; a read error may underlie this. The chain carries TRBV5-1 and TRBJ2-7; D not certain. The CDR3 loop spans 12 amino acids. From germline, CDR1 is SGHRS and CDR2 YFSETQ. The CDR3 sequence is CASSREVYKQYF. CDR3 DNA: TGCGCCAGCAGCAGGGAAGTCTACAAGCAGTACTTC.

Of note for this clonotype: One junction end disagrees with the germline gene, perhaps due to a read error. The chain uses TRBV4-3 and TRBJ2-5; TRBD2 might be the D (6 bases). CDR1 and CDR2 from the germline V gene are LGHNA and YSLEER. The CDR3 has 15 residues. In nucleotides, the CDR3 is TGCGACAGCAGTCGACACCGGGACTCACATGAGACCCAGTACTTC. Amino acid sequence: CDSSRHRDSHETQYF.

As for this clonotype: A read error may be the cause here, since a much bigger clone is one base away. The chain joins TRBV4-3 to TRBJ1-3, with unresolved D. Germline-derived CDR1 and CDR2 are LGHNA and YSLEER. This CDR3 has 15 residues. CDR3 nucleotide sequence: TGCGTCAGCAGCCAAGATCTAGAGACTGGAAACACCATATATTTT. Translating gives CVSSQDLETGNTIYF.

The chain joins TRBV11-3 to TRBJ1-1; TRBD1 is a possible D gene (6 bases). CDR1 is SGHNT, CDR2 YENEEA, per germline. V lost 8 bases and J lost 2, with 18 bases in between. The CDR3 is 15 residues long. The CDR3 reads CASGTHQGINTEAFF. DNA of the CDR3: TGTGCCAGCGGCACCCATCAGGGGATAAACACTGAAGCTTTCTTT.

With respect to this clonotype: The conserved phenylalanine or tryptophan is not found at the CDR3 terminus, so this likely reflects a read error. This rearrangement joins TRBV6-6 to TRBJ1-2; the D is unclear. The germline CDR1 and CDR2 sequences are MNHNY and SVGAGI (reference sequence). This CDR3 comprises 13 residues. CDR3 nucleotides: TGTGCCAGCAGCCCTGCGGGAGCCTATTGCTACACCTAC. This codes for CASSPAGAYCYTY.

Points on this clonotype: An end of the junction differs from the germline gene, which may be a read error. This rearrangement joins TRBV20-1 to TRBJ2-7; D is uncertain. CDR3 length: 13 amino acids. CDR1 is DFQATT and CDR2 is SNEGSKA in the germline V gene (reference sequence). CDR3 in amino acids: CGASRRPSYEQYF. DNA of the CDR3: TGCGGTGCTTCACGACGGCCTTCCTACGAGCAGTACTTC.

A word on this clonotype: This likely comes from a read error, as the CDR3 has no conserved phenylalanine or tryptophan at its end. The CDR3 protein is CASHGTLSFGEQYL. The CDR3 DNA follows: TGTGCCTCCCACGGAACGCTCAGTTTCGGCGAGCAGTACTTA. The chain is built from TRBV30 and TRBJ2-7; D gene uncertain. Germline lookup yields CDR1 GTSNPN and CDR2 SVGIG (reference sequence). Trimming removed 7 bases from V and 6 bases from J, with 22 bases in between. The CDR3 is 14 amino acids.

A word on this clonotype: This CDR3 is missing its conserved last phenylalanine or tryptophan, likely due to a read error. This chain joins TRBV5-5 and TRBJ2-7; D gene unclear. There are 13 residues in the CDR3. Germline CDR1 SGHKS, CDR2 YYEKEE (reference sequence). Trimming left V 2 bases short and J 0 bases short, with 6 bases between. CDR3 amino acids: CASSFGYSYEQYL. Here the CDR3 DNA reads TGTGCCAGCAGCTTTGGCTACTCCTACGAGCAGTACTTA.

As to this clonotype: A read error may produce the germline difference seen at one junction end. The V call is TRBV6-6, the J call TRBJ2-7; TRBD1 aligns across 9 bases. This CDR3 spans 15 amino acids. Germline V gene sequence: CDR1 MNHNY, CDR2 SVGAGI (reference sequence). The CDR3 coding sequence is TGCGCCACCAGTCGCCTGACAGGGGGAGACTACGAGCAGTATTTC. Translated, it gives CATSRLTGGDYEQYF.

Note on this clonotype: This clone may be a read error of a much larger clone one base away. The genes are TRBV6-5 and TRBJ2-4, with D uncertain. Germline lookup yields CDR1 MNHEY and CDR2 SVGAGI. With 6 bases removed from V and 4 bases from J, the gap between germline ends came to 10 bases. The CDR3 length is 13 residues. The CDR3 spells CASSNRTKNIQYF. The CDR3 region has the DNA TGTGCCAGCAGCAACAGAACTAAAAACATTCAGTACTTC.

This clonotype was seen repeatedly, ten times or more. The V call is TRBV4-2, the J call TRBJ2-2; D ambiguous. The CDR3 covers 14 residues. V was shortened by 0 bases and J by 6 bases, with 8 bases between the two germline ends. Looked up from germline, CDR1 is LGHNA and CDR2 is YNFKEQ. CDR3 sequence reads: CASSQEAGSGELFF. CDR3 coding DNA: TGTGCCAGCAGCCAAGAAGCTGGGTCCGGGGAGCTGTTTTTT.